Below are 26 T cell receptor beta chains sequenced from a single sample in a study of neurological immune-mediated disorders. TCRdb analysed the 5' RACE reads with MiXCR anew, one entry per CDR3 protein. Seen here are 85,000 to 100,000 distinct CDR3 sequences, roughly 4% observed once, and the top ten hold around 6%. The sequencing sample was made of PBMCs. These receptors were taken from a young woman with multiple sclerosis.

This clonotype showed up many times. V and J are TRBV12-3 or TRBV12-4 and TRBJ2-2; tentatively, D is TRBD1 or TRBD2 (5 bases each). The ends were cut back, 2 bases at V and 4 bases at J, with 14 bases in the middle. The CDR3 spans 16 residues. The CDR3 here is CASSLWGWERTGELFF. The CDR3 DNA follows: TGTGCCAGCAGTTTATGGGGGTGGGAGCGCACCGGGGAGCTGTTTTTT.

This clonotype was seen at least ten times. The V gene is TRBV7-8, the J gene TRBJ1-2, with D tentatively TRBD1 (6 bases). V was pared by 1 base and J by 4 bases, with 10 bases between. The CDR3 spans 14 residues. The germline gives CDR1 SGHVS, CDR2 FQNEAQ. The CDR3 coding sequence is TGTGCCAGCAGCTTAGACTGGACAGCCTATGGCTACACCTTC. It is translated as CASSLDWTAYGYTF.

This chain uses TRBV5-1 with TRBJ2-3; possibly TRBD1 for D (5 bases). Trimming removed 0 bases from V and 2 bases from J, with 10 bases in between. The CDR3 consists of 15 residues. From germline, CDR1 is SGHRS and CDR2 YFSETQ. CDR3 sequence reads: CASSLEGKFTDTQYF. The CDR3 DNA is TGCGCCAGCAGCTTGGAGGGGAAATTCACAGATACGCAGTATTTT.

The CDR3 loop reads CASSHGLAGRYNEQFF. CDR3 coding DNA: TGCGCCAGCAGCCATGGGCTAGCGGGACGCTACAATGAGCAGTTCTTC. The chain has TRBV4-1 and TRBJ2-1; TRBD2 matches 9 bases. CDR3 length: 16 amino acids. V gave up 3 bases and J gave up 3 bases; unmatched junction bases: 6. The germline V gene encodes CDR1 MGHRA and CDR2 YSYEKL.

This clonotype occurred many times. This sequence joins TRBV6-2 or TRBV6-3 and TRBJ2-7; 7 nucleotides line up with TRBD2. Germline V gives CDR1 MNHEY, CDR2 SVGEGT. The CDR3 contains 16 residues. The V and J ends lost 4 bases and 4 bases, in that order; junction bases with no gene match: 13. CDR3 region: CASSLPRAGVAYEQYF. Written as DNA, the CDR3 is TGTGCCAGCAGTTTGCCGCGGGCGGGAGTAGCTTACGAGCAGTACTTC.

This clonotype was recorded many times. V and J are TRBV4-1 and TRBJ1-5; tentatively, D is TRBD1 (5 bases). The V gene's germline CDR1 is MGHRA and CDR2 YSYEKL. V lost 0 bases and J lost 5, with 8 bases in between. The CDR3 length is 14 residues. The DNA for the CDR3 is TGCGCCAGCAGCCAAGAGGGGGGGGATCAGCCCCAGCATTTT. This encodes CASSQEGGDQPQHF.

This clonotype was recorded many times. The gene calls are TRBV5-6 and TRBJ1-1; D unresolved. The CDR3 length is 15 residues. The germline gives CDR1 SGHDT, CDR2 YYEEEE. Between the trimmed V and J ends, which lost 0 bases and 0 bases, there was a span of 9 bases. The CDR3 loop is CASSLVEGLNTEAFF. The CDR3 DNA follows: TGTGCCAGCAGCTTGGTTGAGGGATTGAACACTGAAGCTTTCTTT.

At least ten counts were recorded for this clonotype. This chain joins TRBV4-1 and TRBJ1-1; tentative D call: TRBD1 (6 bases). The CDR3 totals 17 residues. Germline V gene sequence: CDR1 MGHRA, CDR2 YSYEKL. With 1 base removed from V and 0 bases from J, the gap between germline ends came to 15 bases. The CDR3 loop reads CASSQGVGGIMNTEAFF. In nucleotides, the CDR3 is TGCGCCAGCAGCCAAGGGGTAGGGGGTATTATGAACACTGAAGCTTTCTTT.

This clonotype has a count of ten or more. The V and J genes are TRBV5-1 and TRBJ1-2; 10 positions match TRBD1. The CDR3 covers 16 residues. The germline V gene encodes CDR1 SGHRS and CDR2 YFSETQ. The V segment lost 4 bases and the J segment 4 bases; nucleotides outside the gene matches: 10. CDR3 bases: TGCGCCAGCAGCCCTGGGGGGACAGGGGACCCCTATGGCTACACCTTC. It codes for CASSPGGTGDPYGYTF.

This clonotype came up a few times. An end of the junction does not agree with germline; a read error may underlie this. The CDR3 region has the DNA TGTGCCATCAGTGAGTCGAATGTGAGCTCCTATAATTCAACCCTCAACTTT. As protein: CAISESNVSSYNSTLNF. The genes are TRBV10-3 and TRBJ1-6, with D uncertain. Per germline, CDR1 ENHRY and CDR2 SYGVKD. The CDR3 has 17 residues.

The sample holds many counts of this clonotype. The rearrangement links TRBV20-1 to TRBJ1-4; D call uncertain. Looked up from germline, CDR1 is DFQATT and CDR2 is SNEGSKA (reference sequence). V gave up 1 base and J gave up 0 bases, with 3 bases separating them. CDR3 length equals 13 residues. The CDR3 DNA reads TGCAGTGCTAGAGGGGCAACTAATGAAAAACTGTTTTTT. Its translation is CSARGATNEKLFF.

This clonotype was detected many times. J is TRBJ2-7 and V is TRBV6-5; 16 bases match TRBD2. With V trimmed by 6 bases and J by 0 bases, 8 bases remained unmatched. Germline lookup yields CDR1 MNHEY and CDR2 SVGAGI. The CDR3 contains 18 residues. CDR3 in DNA: TGTGCCAGCAGCAAGGGACTAGCGGGAGGGCCCCTCTCCTACGAGCAGTACTTC. Protein product: CASSKGLAGGPLSYEQYF.

This clonotype was seen many times. This chain joins TRBV6-5 and TRBJ1-1; D gene uncertain. The CDR3 has 13 amino acids. With 6 bases removed from V and 7 bases from J, the gap between germline ends came to 15 bases. The V gene's germline CDR1 is MNHEY and CDR2 SVGAGI. The CDR3: CASSNYPAYEAFF. CDR3 in DNA: TGTGCCAGCAGCAACTATCCAGCCTATGAAGCTTTCTTT.

This clonotype was seen many times. DNA of the CDR3: TGTGCCAGCAGTTCGATGGTGGCAGGGGTCCATGAAAAACTGTTTTTT. Translating it yields CASSSMVAGVHEKLFF. The chain employs TRBV28 and TRBJ1-4, with a possible D match to TRBD1 (6 bases). The V gene lost 4 bases and the J gene lost 6 bases, with 18 bases spanning the gap. The CDR3 totals 16 residues. From germline, CDR1 is MDHEN and CDR2 SYDVKM.

In its sample, this clonotype was seen many times. The gene calls are TRBV10-3 and TRBJ1-1, with a weak D call TRBD1 (5 bases). Trimming took off 5 bases at V and 2 bases at J, with 12 bases between the two ends. CDR1 and CDR2 from the germline V gene are ENHRY and SYGVKD. The CDR3 is 14 amino acids. In DNA form, the CDR3 reads TGTGCCATCAGTCCGAGGGACCGTAACACTGAAGCTTTCTTT. Translation gives CAISPRDRNTEAFF.

This clonotype was observed many times. The chain is built from TRBV9 and TRBJ1-1; maybe TRBD1 (6 bases). The V gene's germline CDR1 is SGDLS and CDR2 YYNGEE. The CDR3 consists of 15 residues. Trimming took off 0 bases at V and 7 bases at J, with 16 bases between the two ends. The CDR3 DNA reads TGTGCCAGCAGCGTAGAAGCGGCAGGGGTGGGTGAAGCTTTCTTT. Its translation is CASSVEAAGVGEAFF.

As to this clonotype: The conserved final phenylalanine or tryptophan is absent from the CDR3, which likely points to a read error. The chain has TRBV20-1 and TRBJ2-2; TRBD2 is a possible D gene (5 bases). CDR1 is DFQATT, CDR2 SNEGSKA, per germline (reference sequence). The length of the CDR3 is 15 residues. V lost 5 bases to trimming and J lost 7 bases, with 20 bases between them. The CDR3 loop is CSARALTSSSGELFN. As DNA, the CDR3 is TGCAGTGCTCGGGCCCTTACTAGTTCAAGCGGGGAGCTGTTTAAT.

This clonotype occurred many times. This chain uses TRBV27 with TRBJ2-3; a possible D gene is TRBD2 (6 bases). From germline, CDR1 is MNHEY and CDR2 SMNVEV (reference sequence). The ends were cut back, 5 bases at V and 6 bases at J, with 15 bases in the middle. CDR3 size: 14 residues. CDR3 sequence reads: CASSKTRGGDTQYF. CDR3 coding DNA: TGTGCCAGCAGTAAGACTAGGGGCGGGGATACGCAGTATTTT.

This clonotype was seen ten or more times. The chain links TRBV5-6 to TRBJ2-1; 15 positions match TRBD2. The J segment lost 7 bases and the V segment lost 4 bases, leaving 6 bases of the junction unmatched. The germline V gene encodes CDR1 SGHDT and CDR2 YYEEEE. The length of the CDR3 is 16 residues. The CDR3: CASSGLAGGPGNEQFF. The DNA of the CDR3 is TGTGCCAGCAGCGGACTAGCGGGAGGGCCGGGAAATGAGCAGTTCTTC. Full variable domain (outside the CDR3, taken from reference TRBV5-6 and TRBJ2-1): DAGVTQSPTHLIKTRGQQVTLRCSPKSGHDTVSWYQQALGQGPQFIFQYYEEEERQRGNFPDRFSGHQFPNYSSELNVNALLLGDSALYLCASSGLAGGPGNEQFFGPGTRLTVL.

This clonotype was counted many times. V is TRBV25-1 and J is TRBJ1-4; D remains ambiguous. Looked up from germline, CDR1 is MGHDK and CDR2 is SYGVNS. V was trimmed by 5 bases and J by 3 bases, leaving 13 bases between them. The CDR3 runs 15 residues. The CDR3 bases are TGTGCCAGCAGTCCGTCCCACAAGGCTAATGAAAAACTGTTTTTT. Amino acids: CASSPSHKANEKLFF.

This clonotype was seen repeatedly, ten times or more. The rearrangement links TRBV6-6 to TRBJ2-5; 7 bases align to TRBD1. J was trimmed by 4 bases and V by 5 bases; bases with no gene match: 4. The CDR3 covers 13 residues. Germline V gene lookup returns CDR1 MNHNY and CDR2 SVGAGI (reference sequence). The CDR3 loop reads CASSLDRVETQYF. The CDR3 nucleotides read TGTGCCAGCAGTCTAGACAGGGTAGAGACCCAGTACTTC.

This clonotype came up many times. The genes are TRBV20-1 and TRBJ2-7; 11 bases map to TRBD1. Germline CDR1 is DFQATT and CDR2 is SNEGSKA (reference sequence). This CDR3 has 13 residues. With 3 bases clipped from V and 3 bases from J, the junction kept 1 base outside the gene matches. CDR3 sequence (DNA): TGCAGTGCTAGGGGACAGGGGGTCTACGAGCAGTACTTC. Its protein product is CSARGQGVYEQYF.

At least ten counts were recorded for this clonotype. The chain employs TRBV28 and TRBJ1-1; the D gene is possibly TRBD1 (5 bases). V lost 5 bases and J 4 bases, leaving 17 bases between the germline ends. Germline V gene sequence: CDR1 MDHEN, CDR2 SYDVKM. The CDR3 consists of 15 residues. In DNA, the CDR3 is TGTGCCAGCAGTGCCCTCTCCGGGGGAGCCACTGAAGCTTTCTTT. Translating it yields CASSALSGGATEAFF.

This clonotype has a count of ten or more. This chain joins TRBV6-6 and TRBJ1-1; D remains unclear. This CDR3 region has 11 residues. The germline V gene encodes CDR1 MNHNY and CDR2 SVGAGI (reference sequence). Trimming stripped 4 bases from V and 3 bases from J, with 3 bases between. CDR3 region: CASSFDTEAFF. In DNA form, the CDR3 reads TGTGCCAGCAGTTTCGACACTGAAGCTTTCTTT.

The chain joins TRBV20-1 to TRBJ1-1; no firm D call. The CDR3 consists of 14 residues. CDR1 and CDR2 from the germline V gene are DFQATT and SNEGSKA (reference sequence). Trimming cost V 5 bases and J 1 base, with 14 bases left between them. CDR3 protein: CSAFSLEPNTEAFF. The CDR3 DNA sequence: TGCAGTGCTTTTTCCCTCGAGCCGAACACTGAAGCTTTCTTT.

Of note for this clonotype: Just one base apart from a much larger clone, this may be a read error. The chain joins TRBV12-3 or TRBV12-4 to TRBJ2-2; possibly TRBD1 or TRBD2 for D (5 bases each). The CDR3 is 15 residues long. Trimming pared 4 bases from V and 3 bases from J, leaving 12 bases between. The CDR3 nucleotides are TGTGCCAGCAGTTCGGGACCAGCGGACACCGGGGAGCTGTTTTTT. Translation gives CASSSGPADTGELFF.